Listed here are 21 T cell receptor beta chains from one sample, sequenced in a study of T cells in Graves' hyperthyroidism and ophthalmopathy. Amplified TCR beta CDR3 regions came from RNA transcripts. During a first-round RT-PCR of the TCR CDR3, the HTBI primer set was used. TCRdb itself ran the multiplex PCR reads through MiXCR, one entry per CDR3 protein. The data contain fewer than 650,000 distinct CDR3 sequences, about 14% of them singletons. Material: blood. These receptors originate from a woman aged 18-29 years with Graves' ophthalmopathy.

This clonotype showed up many times. The chain combines TRBV6-1 with TRBJ2-1, with D perhaps matching TRBD2 (6 bases). The CDR3 is 12 residues long. Germline loops: CDR1 MNHNS, CDR2 SASEGT. The V end lost 3 bases, the J end lost 7 bases, and 7 bases lay between the germline ends. The DNA for the CDR3 is TGTGCCAGCAGTGAGCGGGGAAATGAGCAGTTCTTC. Translated, it gives CASSERGNEQFF.

This clonotype showed up just a few times. The rearrangement uses TRBV12-3 or TRBV12-4 and TRBJ2-7, with D possibly being TRBD1 (6 bases). Between the trimmed V and J ends, which lost 5 bases and 4 bases, there was a span of 15 bases. This CDR3 spans 14 amino acids. The CDR3 region has the DNA TGTGCCAGCAGTCCTCAGGGGTTTGAGTACGAGCAGTACTTC. This codes for CASSPQGFEYEQYF.

This clonotype was found many times. The chain has TRBV7-8 and TRBJ2-7; a possible D gene is TRBD2 (6 bases). The CDR3 runs 13 residues. Trimming stripped 0 bases from V and 7 bases from J, with 10 bases between. Germline V gene data show CDR1 as SGHVS and CDR2 as FQNEAQ. Here the CDR3 reads CASSLARDGEQYF. The CDR3 bases are TGTGCCAGCAGCTTAGCGCGGGACGGGGAGCAGTACTTC.

Notes on this clonotype: A much larger clone differs by one base, so this may be a read error. The chain is built from TRBV4-1 and TRBJ1-1, with D possibly TRBD1 on 6 matching bases. This CDR3 spans 15 amino acids. Germline V gene sequence: CDR1 MGHRA, CDR2 YSYEKL. The CDR3 here is CASRHLGIGGTESFF. The CDR3 coding sequence is TGCGCCAGCAGACATTTGGGAATTGGGGGCACTGAATCTTTCTTT.

This clonotype was recorded many times. This chain joins TRBV11-2 and TRBJ2-7; 7 nucleotides line up with TRBD2. The V and J ends lost 3 bases and 5 bases, in that order; junction bases with no gene match: 16. The germline CDR1 and CDR2 sequences are SGHAT and FQNNGV. This CDR3 has 17 amino acids. The CDR3 spells CASSLSFIRGSINEQYF. DNA of the CDR3: TGTGCCAGCAGCTTGTCGTTCATACGCGGGAGTATCAACGAGCAGTACTTC. Complete variable domain (other parts from reference TRBV11-2 and TRBJ2-7): EAGVAQSPRYKIIEKRQSVAFWCNPISGHATLYWYQQILGQGPKLLIQFQNNGVVDDSQLPKDRFSAERLKGVDSTLKIQPAKLEDSAVYLCASSLSFIRGSINEQYFGPGTRLTVT.

This chain joins TRBV7-3 and TRBJ2-5; 9 nucleotides match TRBD2. Germline trimming cut 3 bases from V and 1 base from J; bases unmatched to any gene: 12. The CDR3 has 18 residues. Germline lookup yields CDR1 SGHTA and CDR2 FQGTGA. DNA of the CDR3: TGTGCCAGCAGCTTGAGCGCGGGAGGGCCCGGGAGCCAAGAGACCCAGTACTTC. This encodes CASSLSAGGPGSQETQYF.

This clonotype was seen at least ten times. The V gene is TRBV7-9, the J gene TRBJ1-2; TRBD1 is a possible D gene (5 bases). With 5 bases removed from V and 6 bases from J, the gap between germline ends came to 7 bases. The CDR3 spans 11 residues. Germline loops: CDR1 SEHNR, CDR2 FQNEAQ (reference sequence). CDR3 DNA sequence: TGTGCCAGCAGCCGGGGCGATGGCTACACCTTC. Translation: CASSRGDGYTF.

V and J are TRBV6-6 and TRBJ2-7, with D perhaps matching TRBD2 (6 bases). Deletions cut 0 bases from V and 9 bases from J, with 18 bases between. This CDR3 spans 15 amino acids. Germline CDR1 MNHNY, CDR2 SVGAGI (reference sequence). DNA for the CDR3: TGTGCCAGCAGTTACTCGCGGGACTCCCAGAAGGGGCAGTACTTC. Translated, it gives CASSYSRDSQKGQYF.

In this sample, this clonotype turned up many times. J is TRBJ2-7 and V is TRBV4-2; 8 bases map to TRBD2. The CDR3 runs to 16 residues. V dropped 5 bases and J dropped 1; count of bases not matched to a gene: 10. Germline assignment: CDR1 LGHNA and CDR2 YNFKEQ. The CDR3 sequence is CASSNSALAGSYEQYF. The CDR3, as DNA: TGTGCCAGCAGCAACTCAGCTCTAGCGGGTTCCTACGAGCAGTACTTC.

This clonotype was seen more than once but under ten times. The chain carries TRBV6-2 or TRBV6-3 and TRBJ1-1; D unclear. With 8 bases removed from V and 4 bases from J, the gap between germline ends came to 17 bases. The V gene's germline CDR1 is MNHEY and CDR2 SVGEGT. The CDR3 contains 14 residues. CDR3 in DNA: TGTGCCAGCGGTCATAATCCTGGACCCACTGAAGCTTTCTTT. It translates to CASGHNPGPTEAFF.

This clonotype was counted many times. The J gene is TRBJ2-1, the V gene TRBV18, with TRBD2 as a possible D gene (7 bases). The V end was cut by 2 bases, the J end by 8 bases, with 10 bases between. This CDR3 spans 13 amino acids. Germline-derived CDR1 and CDR2 are KGHSH and LQKENI. The CDR3 spells CASSPRGGDEQFF. CDR3 in DNA: TGTGCCAGCTCACCAAGGGGGGGCGATGAGCAGTTCTTC.

This sequence joins TRBV20-1 and TRBJ2-3, with 12 bases that match TRBD1. Germline V lookup: CDR1 DFQATT, CDR2 SNEGSKA (reference sequence). V shed 7 bases, J shed 5 bases, and the junction held 7 bases outside the gene matches. CDR3 size: 14 residues. CDR3 region: CSEPGQGARDTQYF. Written as DNA, the CDR3 is TGCAGTGAACCGGGACAGGGGGCAAGAGATACGCAGTATTTT.

The chain has TRBV3-1 and TRBJ2-3, with TRBD2 matching 14 bases. The germline CDR1 and CDR2 sequences are LGHDT and YNNKEL (reference sequence). With 5 bases clipped from V and 6 bases from J, the junction kept 13 bases outside the gene matches. The CDR3 extends over 18 amino acids. For the CDR3, the DNA is TGTGCCAGCAGCTTAGATGGGACTAGCGGGAGACCGGCCGATACGCAGTATTTT. Its translation is CASSLDGTSGRPADTQYF.

The rearrangement joins TRBV4-1 to TRBJ1-2, with 8 bases identical to TRBD1. The CDR3 consists of 15 residues. CDR1 and CDR2 from the germline V gene are MGHRA and YSYEKL. V shed 3 bases and J 3 bases; nucleotides not matched to a gene: 6. The DNA of the CDR3 is TGCGCCAGCAGCCAGCCTCGGGACAGGCACTATGGCTACACCTTC. Its translation is CASSQPRDRHYGYTF.

The rearrangement links TRBV7-8 to TRBJ2-1; D is unclear. CDR3 length: 13 amino acids. Germline-derived CDR1 and CDR2 are SGHVS and FQNEAQ. V gave up 5 bases and J gave up 5 bases, with 10 bases separating them. The CDR3 region has the DNA TGTGCCAGCAGCACGGAACTCCACAATGAGCAGTTCTTC. This translates into CASSTELHNEQFF.

This clonotype was seen repeatedly, ten times or more. This rearrangement joins TRBV10-3 to TRBJ2-7; a possible D gene is TRBD2 (5 bases). The V gene lost 3 bases and the J gene lost 0 bases, with 15 bases spanning the gap. The V gene's germline CDR1 is ENHRY and CDR2 SYGVKD. The CDR3 has 16 amino acids. The CDR3 region has the DNA TGTGCCATCAGTGACCCTATAGCGACAAGCTCCTACGAGCAGTACTTC. Translated, it gives CAISDPIATSSYEQYF.

The V gene is TRBV29-1, the J gene TRBJ1-1; 7 bases line up with TRBD1. The ends lost 7 bases at V and 5 bases at J; junction bases unmatched: 10. Germline CDR1 and CDR2: SQVTM and ANQGSEA. The CDR3 is made up of 13 amino acids. DNA for the CDR3: TGCAGCGCTGCACAGGGGCTAGTTACTGAAGCTTTCTTT. Translation: CSAAQGLVTEAFF.

The rearrangement links TRBV27 to TRBJ1-2, with a weak D call TRBD1 (5 bases). The CDR3 contains 14 residues. The germline gives CDR1 MNHEY, CDR2 SMNVEV (reference sequence). The V end was cut by 0 bases, the J end by 3 bases, with 8 bases between. The CDR3 DNA follows: TGTGCCAGCAGTTTATCTTCGGGGGACTATGGCTACACCTTC. Its translation is CASSLSSGDYGYTF.

The CDR3, as DNA: TGCAGTGCCCAAGGACCCCAAGAGACCCAGTACTTC. Amino acids: CSAQGPQETQYF. J is TRBJ2-5 and V is TRBV20-1; D remains unclear. Germline values: CDR1 DFQATT, CDR2 SNEGSKA (reference sequence). The CDR3 is 12 amino acids. Trimming pared 6 bases from V and 1 base from J, leaving 9 bases between.

This clonotype was counted many times. In DNA form, the CDR3 reads TGTGCCAGCAGTTACGGGGGAGACTCTGGAAACACCATATATTTT. This gives the protein CASSYGGDSGNTIYF. This chain links TRBV6-5 with TRBJ1-3; D is perhaps TRBD1 (5 bases). Trimming cost V 2 bases and J 0 bases, with 8 bases left between them. In germline, CDR1 is MNHEY, CDR2 SVGAGI. CDR3 length: 15 amino acids.

The rearrangement joins TRBV9 to TRBJ1-1; the D is unclear. The CDR3 sequence is 13 residues long. The germline CDR1 and CDR2 sequences are SGDLS and YYNGEE. Trimming removed 4 bases from V and 4 bases from J, with 11 bases in between. CDR3 sequence reads: CASSPLQVTEAFF. The CDR3 nucleotides read TGTGCCAGCAGCCCCCTCCAAGTCACTGAAGCTTTCTTT.